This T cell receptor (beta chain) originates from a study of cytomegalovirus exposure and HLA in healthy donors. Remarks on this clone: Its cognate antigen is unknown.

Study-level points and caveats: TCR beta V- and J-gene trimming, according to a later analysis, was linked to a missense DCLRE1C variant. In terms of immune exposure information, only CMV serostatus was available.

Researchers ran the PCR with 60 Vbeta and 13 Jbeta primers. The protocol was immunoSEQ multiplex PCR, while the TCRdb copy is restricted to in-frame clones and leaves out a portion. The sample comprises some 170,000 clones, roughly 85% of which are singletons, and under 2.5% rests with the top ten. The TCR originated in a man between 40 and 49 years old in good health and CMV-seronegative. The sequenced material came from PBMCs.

CDR3 in DNA: TGTGCCAGCAGGTCGACTAGCGGGAGGGTCAATGAGCAGTTCTTC. Protein sequence: CASRSTSGRVNEQFF. The chain couples TRBV28 to TRBJ2-1; TRBD2 matches at 14 bases. The junction had 4 bases not matched to a gene; V was cut back by 6 bases and J by 6 bases. The CDR3 sequence is 15 residues long. Germline V gene sequence: CDR1 MDHEN, CDR2 SYDVKM.